This TCR beta chain originates from a study of T-cell memory formation after mild COVID-19. Broader study findings: Researchers found some responding clones in pre-infection memory, a sign that cross-reactive memory joined. Balance between CD4 and CD8 was seen in clones contracting day 15 to 85, and a CD4+ lean was seen in later expanders. Specificity for SARS-CoV-2 was not confirmed among the second-wave clones peaking on day 37.

Losses at the gene ends were 4 bases for V and 1 base for J; bases not matched to a gene: 9. Germline CDR1 reads SGHNT; CDR2 reads YYREEE (reference sequence). The CDR3 is 17 amino acids. On this clonotype: Its antigen remains unknown.

Constant-segment-primed 5'RACE gave TCR alpha and TCR beta cDNA libraries with sample barcodes and UMIs. Using its own MiXCR run on the 5' RACE reads, TCRdb lists one record per CDR3 protein. The sample lists 120,000 or so distinct CDR3 sequences; 15% to 20% were seen once. This clonotype was obtained from a man between 18 and 29 years old who had mild COVID-19 (a few samples of this study predate the infection). Cell type and time point are not known. This sequence joins TRBV5-4 and TRBJ2-1; 9 bases fit TRBD2. Material: PBMCs or a T cell subset sorted from them (not recorded which). In DNA, the CDR3 is TGTGCCAGCAGCCCGAGGGGGAGCGGGGGGTCCTACAATGAGCAGTTCTTC. This encodes CASSPRGSGGSYNEQFF.